The clone carrying this T cell receptor (beta chain) was seen once. The antigen remains unidentified. The sample is drawn from a study of shared clonotypes between healthy human individuals. Regarding the study as a whole: Generation probabilities of non-shared clonotypes were lower (relative to those shared by all four donors).

For each subset, genomic DNA was distributed in equal portions over several immunoSEQ plates. The table came from immunoSEQ multiplex PCR; TCRdb's copy has only in-frame clones and leaves some out. The data hold more than 2 million clones, with around 95% observed a single time. V was clipped by 3 bases and J by 10 bases, with 7 bases between them. Looked up from germline, CDR1 is LGHNA and CDR2 is YSLEER. The CDR3 loop spans 11 amino acids. This chain connects TRBV4-3 to TRBJ2-1; D possibly corresponds to TRBD1 (6 bases). The clonotype was recovered from a man between 18 and 35 years old in good health. The sample was naive CD4+ T cells sorted from blood. Noted subset: CD45RA+ positively selected. CDR3 amino acids: CASSQDREQFF. CDR3 nucleotide sequence: TGCGCCAGCAGCCAGGACAGAGAGCAGTTCTTC.